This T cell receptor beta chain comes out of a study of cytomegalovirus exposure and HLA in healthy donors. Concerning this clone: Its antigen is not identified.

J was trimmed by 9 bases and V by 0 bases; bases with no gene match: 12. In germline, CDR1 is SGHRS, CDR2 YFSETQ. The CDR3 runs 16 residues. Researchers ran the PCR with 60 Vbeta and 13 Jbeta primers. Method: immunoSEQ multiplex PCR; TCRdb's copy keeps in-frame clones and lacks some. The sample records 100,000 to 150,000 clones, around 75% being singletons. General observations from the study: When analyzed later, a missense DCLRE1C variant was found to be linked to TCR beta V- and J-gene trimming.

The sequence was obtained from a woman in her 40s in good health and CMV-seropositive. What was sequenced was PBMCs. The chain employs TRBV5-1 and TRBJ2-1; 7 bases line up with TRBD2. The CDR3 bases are TGCGCCAGCAGCTTGGGTCTAGCGGTAGATCACACTGAGCAGTTCTTC. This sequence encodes CASSLGLAVDHTEQFF. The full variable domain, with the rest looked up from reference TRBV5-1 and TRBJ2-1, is KAGVTQTPRYLIKTRGQQVTLSCSPISGHRSVSWYQQTPGQGLQFLFEYFSETQRNKGNFPGRFSGRQFSNSRSEMNVSTLELGDSALYLCASSLGLAVDHTEQFFGPGTRLTVL.